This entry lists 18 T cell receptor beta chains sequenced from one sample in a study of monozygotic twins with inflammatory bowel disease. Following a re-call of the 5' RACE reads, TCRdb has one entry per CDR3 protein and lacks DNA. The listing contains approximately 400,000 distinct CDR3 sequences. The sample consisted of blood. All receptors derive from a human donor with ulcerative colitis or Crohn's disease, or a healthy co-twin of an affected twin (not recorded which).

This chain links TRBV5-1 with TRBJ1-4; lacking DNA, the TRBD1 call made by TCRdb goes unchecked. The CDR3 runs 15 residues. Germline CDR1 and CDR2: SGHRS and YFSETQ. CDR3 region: CASSLFTGVNEKLFF.

CDR3 loop: CASNTAPRHQPQHF. V gene TRBV2 combines with J gene TRBJ1-5; TCRdb returns TRBD1, unconfirmable since there is no DNA. The CDR3 loop spans 14 amino acids. Germline V gene sequence: CDR1 SNHLY, CDR2 FYNNEI.

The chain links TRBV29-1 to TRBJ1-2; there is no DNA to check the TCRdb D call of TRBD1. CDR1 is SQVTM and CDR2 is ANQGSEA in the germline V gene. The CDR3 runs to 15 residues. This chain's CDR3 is CSVGGTGSINYGYTF.

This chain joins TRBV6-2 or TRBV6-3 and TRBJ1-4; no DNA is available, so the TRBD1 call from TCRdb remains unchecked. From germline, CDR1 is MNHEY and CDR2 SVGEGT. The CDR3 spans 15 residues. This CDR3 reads CASNRPGQGSEKLFF.

CDR3 sequence: CASSQDGGLKAFF. The rearrangement links TRBV4-3 to TRBJ1-1; no DNA is available, so the TRBD1 call from TCRdb remains unchecked. Germline values: CDR1 LGHNA, CDR2 YSLEER. This CDR3 contains 13 residues.

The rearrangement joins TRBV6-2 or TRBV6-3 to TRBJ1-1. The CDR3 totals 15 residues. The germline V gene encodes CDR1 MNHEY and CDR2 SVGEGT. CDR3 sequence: CASSYGGVADTEAFF.

The CDR3: CAWSRDRGVLNEQFF. The J gene is TRBJ2-1, the V gene TRBV30; the D call from TCRdb, TRBD1, cannot be confirmed without DNA. Germline V gene sequence: CDR1 GTSNPN, CDR2 SVGIG (reference sequence). There are 15 residues in the CDR3.

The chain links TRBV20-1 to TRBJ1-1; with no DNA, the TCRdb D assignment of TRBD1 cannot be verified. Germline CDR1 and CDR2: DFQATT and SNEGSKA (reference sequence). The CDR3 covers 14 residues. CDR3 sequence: CSALRTGGITEAFF.

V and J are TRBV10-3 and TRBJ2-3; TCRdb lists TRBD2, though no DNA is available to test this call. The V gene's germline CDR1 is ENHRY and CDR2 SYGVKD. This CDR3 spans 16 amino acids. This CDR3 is CAISRTSKGSTDTQYF.

CDR3 sequence reads: CASSLGFPQPAGANVLTF. J is TRBJ2-6 and V is TRBV11-1; the D call of TRBD1 rests on TCRdb alone, since no DNA is present to check it. The germline CDR1 and CDR2 sequences are SGHAT and FQDESV (reference sequence). This CDR3 has 18 residues.

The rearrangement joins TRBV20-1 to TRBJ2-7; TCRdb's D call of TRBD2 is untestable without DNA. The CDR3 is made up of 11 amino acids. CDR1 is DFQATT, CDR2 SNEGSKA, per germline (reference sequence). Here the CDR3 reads CSEAGGNEQYF.

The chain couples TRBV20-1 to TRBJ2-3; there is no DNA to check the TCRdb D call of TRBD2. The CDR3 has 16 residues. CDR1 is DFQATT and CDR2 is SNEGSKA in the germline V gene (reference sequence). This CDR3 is CSARDLGLAVADTQYF.

The CDR3 is CASSLDRWGEGGNEQFF. V gene TRBV11-3 combines with J gene TRBJ2-1; as DNA is missing, the TRBD1 call by TCRdb cannot be tested. The germline gives CDR1 SGHNT, CDR2 YENEEA. The CDR3 is 17 amino acids.

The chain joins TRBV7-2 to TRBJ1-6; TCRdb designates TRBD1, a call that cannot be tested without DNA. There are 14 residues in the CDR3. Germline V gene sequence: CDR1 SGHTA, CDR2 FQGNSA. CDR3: CASSALGGSSPLHF.

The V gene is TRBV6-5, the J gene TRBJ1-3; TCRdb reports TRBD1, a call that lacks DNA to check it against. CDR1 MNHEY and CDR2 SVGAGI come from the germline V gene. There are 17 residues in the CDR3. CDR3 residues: CASSYTRQGAVGNTIYF.

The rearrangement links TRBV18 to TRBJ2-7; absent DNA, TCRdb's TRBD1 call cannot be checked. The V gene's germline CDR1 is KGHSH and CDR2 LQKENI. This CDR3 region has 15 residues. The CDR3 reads CASSPEDRGPYEQYF.

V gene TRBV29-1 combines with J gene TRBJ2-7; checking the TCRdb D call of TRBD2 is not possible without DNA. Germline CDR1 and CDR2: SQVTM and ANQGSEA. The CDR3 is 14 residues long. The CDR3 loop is CSVELAGQSYEQYF.

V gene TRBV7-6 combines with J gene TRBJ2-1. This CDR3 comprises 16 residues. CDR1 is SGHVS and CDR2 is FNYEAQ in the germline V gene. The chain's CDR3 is CASSLAYPSSYNEQFF. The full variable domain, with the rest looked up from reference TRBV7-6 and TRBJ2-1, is GAGVSQSPRYKVTKRGQDVALRCDPISGHVSLYWYRQALGQGPEFLTYFNYEAQQDKSGLPNDRFSAERPEGSISTLTIQRTEQRDSAMYRCASSLAYPSSYNEQFFGPGTRLTVL.